A selection of T cell receptor beta chains follows, all from one sample in a study of chemoradiotherapy in HPV16-positive cancers. The data were produced by immunoSEQ multiplex PCR, yet TCRdb's version contains in-frame clones alone and is incomplete. This sample yields approximately 7,700 clones, of which 82% are seen a single time; over 5% belongs to the top ten. This material consisted of tumor tissue, taken from a patient who underwent chemoradiotherapy. The source is a human donor with HPV-associated anogenital cancer. The CDR3 runs from the conserved cysteine through the conserved F or W. Fields, in order: clone size, J gene, D gene, V gene, CDR3 DNA, CDR3 protein. The D gene is left open where the match is weak. Size is stated for part of the rows, as once, few or many counts, or as a class when the clone is expanded.

>-|TRBJ2-5|TRBD2|TRBV7-2
TGTGCCAGCGCCCCGATCCGCGGGGGGCCCAGGACCCAGTACTTC
CASAPIRGGPRTQYF
>-|TRBJ1-1|-|TRBV5-1
TGCGCCAGCAGCATACAGGGTAGGGGGAACACTGAAGCTTTCTTT
CASSIQGRGNTEAFF
>-|TRBJ2-2|-|TRBV6-6
TGTGCCAGCAGCAGGGGGGTCACCGGGGAGCTGTTTTTT
CASSRGVTGELFF
>-|TRBJ1-6|TRBD1|TRBV30
TGTGCCTGGAGTAAGACAGGGTATAATTCACCCCTCCACTTT
CAWSKTGYNSPLHF
>-|TRBJ1-1|-|TRBV19
TGTGCCAGTAGTGGCCAGGGTACTTTCTTT
CASSGQGTFF
>few|TRBJ1-1|TRBD1|TRBV11-2
TGTGCCAGCAGCCGTACAGGGGGAGTCACTGAAGCTTTCTTT
CASSRTGGVTEAFF
>-|TRBJ1-5|-|TRBV7-2
TGTGCCAGCAGCCCCAGGGGTGGCAATCAGCCCCAGCATTTT
CASSPRGGNQPQHF
>-|TRBJ2-3|-|TRBV9
TGTGCCAGCAGCCCCTACCCGGGATCCCCGACAGATACGCAGTATTTT
CASSPYPGSPTDTQYF
>-|TRBJ2-7|TRBD2|TRBV11-2
TGTGCCACCGGGGGGGCCCACTACGAGCAGTACTTC
CATGGAHYEQYF
>-|TRBJ2-1|TRBD2|TRBV5-1
TGCGCCAGCAGCGTACTAGCGGGGGGGCTCAATGAGCAGTTCTTC
CASSVLAGGLNEQFF
>-|TRBJ2-2|TRBD1|TRBV10-2
TGCGCCAGCAGTCCCCAGGGGGCGACCGGGGAGCTGTTTTTT
CASSPQGATGELFF
>-|TRBJ2-3|-|TRBV4-3
TGCGCCAGCAGCCGCGCTGAGGCAGAGACAGATACGCAGTATTTT
CASSRAEAETDTQYF
>-|TRBJ2-6|-|TRBV5-6
TGTGCCAGCAGCTTGGGTGGGACTGGGGCCAACGTCCTGACTTTC
CASSLGGTGANVLTF
>few|TRBJ1-3|-|TRBV18
TGTGCCAGCTCACCACCGTCCACGGATAGAAACACCATATATTTT
CASSPPSTDRNTIYF
>-|TRBJ2-1|TRBD2|TRBV9
TGTGCCAGCAGCGTAGGTGGTAGCGGGGGGTATAGAGGCAATGAGCAGTTCTTC
CASSVGGSGGYRGNEQFF
>-|TRBJ1-1|-|TRBV6-1
TGTGCCAGCACCGCAAGGGAGAGGGCGGAGGATAGAGCTTTCTTT
CASTARERAEDRAFF
>-|TRBJ2-1|TRBD2|TRBV5-4
TGTGCCAGCAGCTTGGGTTCTGGGGGGGGTTCCTACAATGAGCAGTTCTTC
CASSLGSGGGSYNEQFF
>few|TRBJ1-2|-|TRBV14
TGTGCCAGCAGCCAAGTAGGGCCGAATGGCTACACCTTC
CASSQVGPNGYTF
>-|TRBJ1-2|TRBD1|TRBV5-8
TGTGCCAGCAGGACAGGGGGCGCGGGGCTCGGCTACACCTTC
CASRTGGAGLGYTF
>-|TRBJ1-6|-|TRBV9
TGTGCCAGCAGCGTAGAAGGAGGAAGTAAATCACCCCTCCACTTT
CASSVEGGSKSPLHF
>-|TRBJ1-5|-|TRBV19
TGTGCCAGTAAATCAGATCACTTCAATCAGCCCCAGCATTTT
CASKSDHFNQPQHF
>-|TRBJ2-5|TRBD2|TRBV10-3
TGTGCCATCAGATCGGAGCGGGGTACAGAGACCCAGTACTTC
CAIRSERGTETQYF
>-|TRBJ1-2|-|TRBV18
TGTGCCAGCTCACCAGAGCAGGGAGAGTATGGCTACACCTTC
CASSPEQGEYGYTF
>-|TRBJ1-2|-|TRBV7-2
TGTGCCAGCAGCTTAGACGACGGAATCTATGGCTACACCTTC
CASSLDDGIYGYTF
>-|TRBJ1-1|-|TRBV9
TGTGCCAGCAGCGTCATGAACACTGAAGCTTTCTTT
CASSVMNTEAFF
>-|TRBJ2-6|-|TRBV10-3
TGTGCCATCCGAGCCTCCTCTGGGGCCAACGTCCTGACTTTC
CAIRASSGANVLTF
>-|TRBJ2-5|TRBD1|TRBV2
TGTGCCAGCAGTAGTCGACAGGGGAAAATGGGGGGTAAAGAGACCCAGTACTTC
CASSSRQGKMGGKETQYF
>-|TRBJ2-5|-|TRBV28
TGTGCCAGCAGGACCGCCCAAGAGACCCAGTACTTC
CASRTAQETQYF
>-|TRBJ1-6|-|TRBV9
TGTGCCAGCAGCGCCCGGACAGCAAATTCACCCCTCCACTTT
CASSARTANSPLHF
>-|TRBJ2-2|TRBD2|TRBV7-2
TGTGCCAGCAGTACCGGGACTAGCAGCACCGGGGAGCTGTTTTTT
CASSTGTSSTGELFF
>-|TRBJ2-2|-|TRBV4-1
TGCGCCAGCAGCCAAGATTCGGGGATAATGGGTAACACCGGGGAGCTGTTTTTT
CASSQDSGIMGNTGELFF
>-|TRBJ2-5|TRBD2|TRBV27
TGTGCCAGCAGTTTAGGGGCTAGCGGGGGTCGGGAGACCCAGTACTTC
CASSLGASGGRETQYF
>-|TRBJ2-1|-|TRBV7-8
TGTGCCAGCAGCTTAGATTCCCGACAGAGTTACAATGAGCAGTTCTTC
CASSLDSRQSYNEQFF
>-|TRBJ2-7|-|TRBV7-2
TGTGCCAGCAGCTCACGGGGGCCATACGAGCAGTACTTC
CASSSRGPYEQYF
>-|TRBJ1-1|TRBD1|TRBV4-3
TGCGCCAGCAGCCAAGATGGGACAGGGGAGGATTGGGGAGGGAGAGACACTGAAGCTTTCTTT
CASSQDGTGEDWGGRDTEAFF
>few|TRBJ2-5|TRBD1|TRBV7-9
TGTGCCAGCAGCCCCTCCACCGGGACAGGGATAGAGACCCAGTACTTC
CASSPSTGTGIETQYF
>-|TRBJ2-3|TRBD2|TRBV6-4
TGTGCCAGCAGTGACTCCAGGACTAGCTCGTCCACAGATACGCAGTATTTT
CASSDSRTSSSTDTQYF
>once|TRBJ2-7|TRBD2|TRBV27
TGTGCCAGCAGTTTAGGGACTAGCGGGGGTCCTTCCTACGAGCAGTACTTC
CASSLGTSGGPSYEQYF
>few|TRBJ1-1|-|TRBV4-1
TGCGCCAGCAGCCCTCGCTTGTCCCCGGGGGCTGAAGCTTTCTTT
CASSPRLSPGAEAFF
>few|TRBJ1-2|TRBD1|TRBV6-5
TGTGCCAGCAGGATGGGGCAGGGGGCTGTTGGCTACACCTTC
CASRMGQGAVGYTF
>-|TRBJ1-2|-|TRBV2
TGTGCCAGCAGTGAAGCCCTTTTACTGTCTGGCTACACCTTC
CASSEALLLSGYTF
>-|TRBJ1-6|TRBD1|TRBV2
TGTGCCAGCACCGCCAGGGGGAATTCACCCCTCCACTTT
CASTARGNSPLHF
>few|TRBJ2-1|-|TRBV7-6
TGTGCCAGCAGGCCAACTCTAGATCCAAATGAGCAGTTCTTC
CASRPTLDPNEQFF
>-|TRBJ2-1|-|TRBV30
TGTGCCTGGAAACTCCGGAGCTCCTACAATGAGCAGTTCTTC
CAWKLRSSYNEQFF
>few|TRBJ2-1|TRBD2|TRBV2
TGTGCCAGCAAAGCTACTATAGCGGGACACAATGAGCAGTTCTTC
CASKATIAGHNEQFF
>-|TRBJ2-1|-|TRBV6-1
TGTGCCAGCAGACCAGGGGAGTCCTACAATGAGCAGTTCTTC
CASRPGESYNEQFF
>-|TRBJ1-1|TRBD1|TRBV19
TGTGCCAGTAGTCCTCGGACAGGGGGATTCAGGAACACTGAAGCTTTCTTT
CASSPRTGGFRNTEAFF
>-|TRBJ2-7|-|TRBV5-1
TGCGCCAGCAGCTTGGCTCCGGGGCTCTCCTACGAGCAGTACTTC
CASSLAPGLSYEQYF
>once|TRBJ1-1|TRBD1|TRBV5-4
TGTGCCAGCAGCCCAGATCGCAGTCCCGGGACAGGAACTGAAGCTTTCTTT
CASSPDRSPGTGTEAFF
>-|TRBJ2-2|TRBD2|TRBV7-9
TGTGCCAGCAGCCTCCGTCTAGCGGGGTTTAACACCGGGGAGCTGTTTTTT
CASSLRLAGFNTGELFF
>large|TRBJ1-2|-|TRBV2
TGTGCCAGCAGTGTTAGTCAGGGCCCCCTCTATGGCTACACCTTC
CASSVSQGPLYGYTF
>-|TRBJ2-1|TRBD2|TRBV27
TGTGCCAGCAGTCTTCCGACTAGCGGGGGGAAAGATGAGCAGTTCTTC
CASSLPTSGGKDEQFF
>-|TRBJ2-7|-|TRBV6-5
TGTGCCAGCAGCATAGACCCCAGCGGCTCCTACGAGCAGTACTTC
CASSIDPSGSYEQYF
>-|TRBJ1-4|-|TRBV2
TGTGCCAGCAGTGGCTTCAGTTCTGAAAAACTGTTTTTT
CASSGFSSEKLFF
>-|TRBJ2-5|-|TRBV5-4
TGTGCCAGCAGCCTTCGATCGGGGGGCAACCAAGAGACCCAGTACTTC
CASSLRSGGNQETQYF